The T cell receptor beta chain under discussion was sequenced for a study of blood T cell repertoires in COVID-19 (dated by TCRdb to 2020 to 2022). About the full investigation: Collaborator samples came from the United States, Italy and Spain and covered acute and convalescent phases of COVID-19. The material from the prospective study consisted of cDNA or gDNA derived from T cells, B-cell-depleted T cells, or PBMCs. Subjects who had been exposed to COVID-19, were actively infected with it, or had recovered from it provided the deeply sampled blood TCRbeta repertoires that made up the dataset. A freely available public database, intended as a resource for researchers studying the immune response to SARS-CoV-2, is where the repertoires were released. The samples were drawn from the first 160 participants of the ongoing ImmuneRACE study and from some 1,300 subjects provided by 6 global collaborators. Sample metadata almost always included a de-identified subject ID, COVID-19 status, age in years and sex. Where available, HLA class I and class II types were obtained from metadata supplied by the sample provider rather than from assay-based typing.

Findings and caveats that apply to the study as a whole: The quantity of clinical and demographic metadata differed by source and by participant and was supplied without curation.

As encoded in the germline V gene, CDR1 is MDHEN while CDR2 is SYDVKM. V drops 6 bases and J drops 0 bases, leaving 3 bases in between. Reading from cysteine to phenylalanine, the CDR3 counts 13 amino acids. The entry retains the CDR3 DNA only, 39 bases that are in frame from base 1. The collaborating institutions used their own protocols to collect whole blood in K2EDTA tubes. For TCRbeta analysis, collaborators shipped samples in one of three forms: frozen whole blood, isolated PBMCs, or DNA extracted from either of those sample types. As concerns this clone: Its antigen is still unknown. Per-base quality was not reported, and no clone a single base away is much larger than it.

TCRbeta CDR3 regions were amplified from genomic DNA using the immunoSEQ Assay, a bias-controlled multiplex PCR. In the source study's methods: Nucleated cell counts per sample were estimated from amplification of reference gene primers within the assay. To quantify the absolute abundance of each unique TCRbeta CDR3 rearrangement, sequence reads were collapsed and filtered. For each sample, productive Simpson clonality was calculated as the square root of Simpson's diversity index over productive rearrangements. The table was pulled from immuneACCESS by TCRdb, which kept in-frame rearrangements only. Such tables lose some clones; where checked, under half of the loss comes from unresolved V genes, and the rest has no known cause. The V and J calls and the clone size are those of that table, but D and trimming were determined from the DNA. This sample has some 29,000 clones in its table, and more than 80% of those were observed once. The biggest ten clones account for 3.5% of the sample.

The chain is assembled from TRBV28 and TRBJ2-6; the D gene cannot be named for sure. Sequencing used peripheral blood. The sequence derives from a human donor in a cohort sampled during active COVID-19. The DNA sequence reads TGTGCCAGCAGCCTCTCTGGGGCCAACGTCCTGACTTTC. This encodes CASSLSGANVLTF.